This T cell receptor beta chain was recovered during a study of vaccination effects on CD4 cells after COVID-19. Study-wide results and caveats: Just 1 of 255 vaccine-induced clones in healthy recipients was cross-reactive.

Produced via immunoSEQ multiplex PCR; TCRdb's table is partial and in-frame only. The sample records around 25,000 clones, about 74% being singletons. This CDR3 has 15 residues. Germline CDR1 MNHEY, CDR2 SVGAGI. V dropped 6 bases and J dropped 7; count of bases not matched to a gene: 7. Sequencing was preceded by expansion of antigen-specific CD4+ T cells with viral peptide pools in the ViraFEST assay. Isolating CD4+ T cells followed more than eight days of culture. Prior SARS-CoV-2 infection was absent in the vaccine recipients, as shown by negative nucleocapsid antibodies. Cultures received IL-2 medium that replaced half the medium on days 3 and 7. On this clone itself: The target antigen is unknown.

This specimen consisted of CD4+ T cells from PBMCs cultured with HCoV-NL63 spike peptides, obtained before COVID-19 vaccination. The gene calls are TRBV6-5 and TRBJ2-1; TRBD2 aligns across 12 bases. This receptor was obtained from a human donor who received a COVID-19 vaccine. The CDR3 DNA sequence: TGTGCCAGCAGCCCGGGACTAGCGGGTCCGAATGAGCAGTTCTTC. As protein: CASSPGLAGPNEQFF.